The rows below give T cell receptor beta chains drawn from one sample of a study of molecular identifiers for immune sequencing clone quantification. MiXCR was run by TCRdb on the PCR reads, yielding one entry per CDR3 protein. The sample has about 630,000 distinct CDR3 sequences; around 25% are singletons. Input material: naive CD8+ T cells from blood, with Jurkat cell RNA spiked in. These receptors all stem from a human donor in good health. Some libraries in this study had Jurkat cell RNA spiked in. CDR3s include the opening cysteine and the closing phenylalanine or tryptophan. The order of the fields is J gene, D gene, clone size, V gene, CDR3 protein, CDR3 DNA. The D gene is left open where the match is weak. Rows may omit the clone size; those that give it use once, few, many or a size class.

J gene: TRBJ2-5
D gene: TRBD1
clone size: NA
V gene: TRBV14
CDR3 protein: CASSRTGRETQYF
CDR3 DNA: TGTGCCAGCAGCAGGACAGGGAGGGAGACCCAGTACTTC

J gene: TRBJ2-1
D gene: TRBD2
clone size: few
V gene: TRBV6-2/TRBV6-3
CDR3 protein: CASSMAGERYEQFF
CDR3 DNA: TGTGCCAGCAGTATGGCGGGAGAGAGGTATGAGCAGTTCTTC

J gene: TRBJ2-3
D gene: NA
clone size: NA
V gene: TRBV27
CDR3 protein: CASTNDRPPCASTDTQYF
CDR3 DNA: TGTGCCAGCACCAACGACAGGCCACCCTGTGCTAGCACAGATACGCAGTATTTT

J gene: TRBJ1-5
D gene: NA
clone size: NA
V gene: TRBV21-1
CDR3 protein: CASSKALQGEQPQHF
CDR3 DNA: TGTGCCAGCAGCAAAGCGCTCCAAGGGGAGCAGCCCCAGCATTTT

J gene: TRBJ1-1
D gene: NA
clone size: NA
V gene: TRBV20-1
CDR3 protein: CSARESLSAAFF
CDR3 DNA: TGCAGTGCTAGAGAATCGCTTTCGGCGGCTTTCTTT

J gene: TRBJ2-5
D gene: TRBD2
clone size: NA
V gene: TRBV5-4
CDR3 protein: CASSLGLAVLQETQYF
CDR3 DNA: TGTGCCAGCAGCTTGGGGCTAGCGGTCCTCCAAGAGACCCAGTACTTC

J gene: TRBJ1-3
D gene: NA
clone size: NA
V gene: TRBV30
CDR3 protein: CAWTEQGNTIYF
CDR3 DNA: TGTGCCTGGACCGAACAGGGAAACACCATATATTTT

J gene: TRBJ2-1
D gene: TRBD1
clone size: NA
V gene: TRBV7-2
CDR3 protein: CAGSPGGSSYNEQFF
CDR3 DNA: TGTGCCGGCAGCCCAGGGGGAAGCTCCTACAATGAGCAGTTCTTC

J gene: TRBJ2-3
D gene: NA
clone size: many
V gene: TRBV11-2
CDR3 protein: CASSLSVSGSTDTQYF
CDR3 DNA: TGTGCCAGCAGCTTATCGGTTAGCGGTAGCACAGATACGCAGTATTTT

J gene: TRBJ2-7
D gene: NA
clone size: many
V gene: TRBV20-1
CDR3 protein: CSAKFGTEQYF
CDR3 DNA: TGCAGTGCTAAGTTCGGGACCGAGCAGTACTTC

J gene: TRBJ2-7
D gene: NA
clone size: many
V gene: TRBV4-3
CDR3 protein: CASSQDQVRSYEQYF
CDR3 DNA: TGCGCCAGCAGCCAAGATCAAGTGAGAAGCTACGAGCAGTACTTC

J gene: TRBJ2-3
D gene: NA
clone size: NA
V gene: TRBV27
CDR3 protein: CASNILGSSTDTQYF
CDR3 DNA: TGTGCCAGCAATATTCTAGGCTCTAGCACAGATACGCAGTATTTT

J gene: TRBJ2-5
D gene: TRBD2
clone size: many
V gene: TRBV5-1
CDR3 protein: CASSLGASGEETQYF
CDR3 DNA: TGCGCCAGCAGCTTGGGCGCTAGCGGGGAGGAGACCCAGTACTTC

J gene: TRBJ2-2
D gene: NA
clone size: NA
V gene: TRBV7-2
CDR3 protein: CASSFGSYTGELFF
CDR3 DNA: TGTGCCAGCAGCTTTGGATCGTACACCGGGGAGCTGTTTTTT

J gene: TRBJ1-5
D gene: NA
clone size: NA
V gene: TRBV4-1
CDR3 protein: CASSPGVTVSNQPQHF
CDR3 DNA: TGCGCCAGCAGCCCAGGAGTGACAGTTAGCAATCAGCCCCAGCATTTT

J gene: TRBJ2-7
D gene: NA
clone size: NA
V gene: TRBV28
CDR3 protein: CASRRAAEQYF
CDR3 DNA: TGTGCCAGCAGGCGGGCAGCCGAGCAGTACTTC

J gene: TRBJ2-2
D gene: NA
clone size: NA
V gene: TRBV7-9
CDR3 protein: CASSDDRLYTGELFF
CDR3 DNA: TGTGCCAGCAGCGATGACAGGCTATACACCGGGGAGCTGTTTTTT

J gene: TRBJ2-7
D gene: NA
clone size: few
V gene: TRBV20-1
CDR3 protein: CSARVGSNLEQYF
CDR3 DNA: TGCAGTGCTAGAGTCGGGAGTAATTTAGAGCAGTACTTC

J gene: TRBJ2-1
D gene: NA
clone size: NA
V gene: TRBV20-1
CDR3 protein: CSARGLKIYNEQFF
CDR3 DNA: TGCAGTGCTAGGGGACTGAAGATTTACAATGAGCAGTTCTTC

J gene: TRBJ1-5
D gene: NA
clone size: NA
V gene: TRBV5-3
CDR3 protein: CASSTDSFNHHQHF
CDR3 DNA: TGTGCCAGCAGCACTGACAGCTTCAATCATCACCAGCATTTT

J gene: TRBJ2-5
D gene: NA
clone size: few
V gene: TRBV5-4
CDR3 protein: CASSTGTDSQETQYF
CDR3 DNA: TGTGCCAGCAGCACCGGGACTGATTCACAAGAGACCCAGTACTTC

J gene: TRBJ2-5
D gene: TRBD2
clone size: NA
V gene: TRBV2
CDR3 protein: CASRGLDEETQYF
CDR3 DNA: TGTGCCAGCCGAGGACTAGACGAAGAGACCCAGTACTTC

J gene: TRBJ2-7
D gene: NA
clone size: NA
V gene: TRBV2
CDR3 protein: CASSVGDYEQYF
CDR3 DNA: TGTGCCAGCAGTGTAGGCGACTACGAGCAGTACTTC

J gene: TRBJ2-7
D gene: TRBD1
clone size: few
V gene: TRBV5-4
CDR3 protein: CASSRDRGYYEQYF
CDR3 DNA: TGTGCCAGCAGCCGGGACAGGGGGTACTACGAGCAGTACTTC

J gene: TRBJ2-7
D gene: NA
clone size: NA
V gene: TRBV6-2/TRBV6-3
CDR3 protein: CASTQDSTPYEQYF
CDR3 DNA: TGTGCCAGCACCCAGGACTCTACACCGTACGAGCAGTACTTC

J gene: TRBJ1-6
D gene: NA
clone size: NA
V gene: TRBV3-1
CDR3 protein: CTSTPGRLGLNLHF
CDR3 DNA: TGTACCAGCACCCCTGGACGGCTTGGTTTAAACCTCCACTTT

J gene: TRBJ2-1
D gene: NA
clone size: many
V gene: TRBV7-8
CDR3 protein: CASSPAAGPEQFF
CDR3 DNA: TGTGCCAGCAGCCCGGCGGCAGGGCCTGAGCAGTTCTTC

J gene: TRBJ2-7
D gene: TRBD2
clone size: few
V gene: TRBV9
CDR3 protein: CASSVVPPRLAEGPEQYF
CDR3 DNA: TGTGCCAGCAGCGTAGTCCCACCCAGACTAGCGGAGGGGCCGGAGCAGTACTTC

J gene: TRBJ2-7
D gene: NA
clone size: NA
V gene: TRBV27
CDR3 protein: CASSVTFGYEQYF
CDR3 DNA: TGTGCCAGCAGTGTAACCTTCGGATACGAGCAGTACTTC

J gene: TRBJ1-1
D gene: NA
clone size: many
V gene: TRBV7-9
CDR3 protein: CASSLGNRPSEAFF
CDR3 DNA: TGTGCCAGCAGCTTAGGAAATAGGCCCTCTGAAGCTTTCTTT

J gene: TRBJ1-1
D gene: NA
clone size: many
V gene: TRBV5-6
CDR3 protein: CASSLGRAVVTEAFF
CDR3 DNA: TGTGCCAGCAGCTTGGGGCGGGCCGTGGTCACTGAAGCTTTCTTT

J gene: TRBJ2-6
D gene: NA
clone size: many
V gene: TRBV25-1
CDR3 protein: CASSGQAPTLSGANVLTF
CDR3 DNA: TGTGCCAGCAGTGGACAGGCCCCTACCTTATCTGGGGCCAACGTCCTGACTTTC

J gene: TRBJ2-7
D gene: TRBD1
clone size: NA
V gene: TRBV2
CDR3 protein: CASNPGQFSYEQYF
CDR3 DNA: TGTGCCAGCAATCCGGGACAGTTTTCCTACGAGCAGTACTTC

J gene: TRBJ2-2
D gene: TRBD1
clone size: few
V gene: TRBV30
CDR3 protein: CAWTGGFTGELFF
CDR3 DNA: TGTGCCTGGACAGGGGGCTTCACCGGGGAGCTGTTTTTT

J gene: TRBJ2-7
D gene: NA
clone size: many
V gene: TRBV4-1
CDR3 protein: CASSPREGYEQYF
CDR3 DNA: TGCGCCAGCAGCCCCAGGGAAGGATACGAGCAGTACTTC

J gene: TRBJ2-5
D gene: TRBD1
clone size: few
V gene: TRBV28
CDR3 protein: CASSLGQGAQKTQYF
CDR3 DNA: TGTGCCAGCAGTTTAGGACAGGGGGCGCAGAAGACCCAGTACTTC

J gene: TRBJ1-5
D gene: TRBD1
clone size: many
V gene: TRBV27
CDR3 protein: CASSLGGQGNQPQHF
CDR3 DNA: TGTGCCAGCAGTTTGGGCGGACAGGGCAATCAGCCCCAGCATTTT

J gene: TRBJ1-1
D gene: NA
clone size: NA
V gene: TRBV30
CDR3 protein: CAWSAFGKNTEAFF
CDR3 DNA: TGTGCCTGGAGCGCATTCGGGAAGAACACTGAAGCTTTCTTT

J gene: TRBJ2-7
D gene: NA
clone size: NA
V gene: TRBV20-1
CDR3 protein: CSARDNYEQYF
CDR3 DNA: TGCAGTGCTAGAGATAACTACGAGCAGTACTTC

J gene: TRBJ1-4
D gene: NA
clone size: few
V gene: TRBV2
CDR3 protein: CASIAGLGEKLFF
CDR3 DNA: TGTGCCAGCATCGCCGGCTTAGGCGAAAAACTGTTTTTT

J gene: TRBJ2-7
D gene: NA
clone size: few
V gene: TRBV4-3
CDR3 protein: CASSQEAGVVFYEQYF
CDR3 DNA: TGCGCCAGCAGCCAAGAGGCTGGGGTGGTCTTCTACGAGCAGTACTTC

J gene: TRBJ2-4
D gene: NA
clone size: many
V gene: TRBV5-6
CDR3 protein: CASSLTFSGAKNIQYF
CDR3 DNA: TGTGCCAGCAGCTTAACTTTTTCAGGGGCCAAAAACATTCAGTACTTC

J gene: TRBJ2-1
D gene: TRBD2
clone size: few
V gene: TRBV4-1
CDR3 protein: CASSHYLSGAYNEQFF
CDR3 DNA: TGCGCCAGCAGCCACTACCTTAGCGGGGCCTACAATGAGCAGTTCTTC

J gene: TRBJ2-7
D gene: NA
clone size: few
V gene: TRBV9
CDR3 protein: CASSPETGSDPSYEQYF
CDR3 DNA: TGTGCCAGCAGCCCAGAAACGGGGTCGGACCCCTCCTACGAGCAGTACTTC

J gene: TRBJ2-5
D gene: NA
clone size: many
V gene: TRBV2
CDR3 protein: CASSRWGQETQYF
CDR3 DNA: TGTGCCAGCAGTCGTTGGGGCCAAGAGACCCAGTACTTC

J gene: TRBJ2-7
D gene: NA
clone size: NA
V gene: TRBV2
CDR3 protein: CASSEGRISYEQYF
CDR3 DNA: TGTGCCAGCAGTGAGGGCAGAATCTCCTACGAGCAGTACTTC

J gene: TRBJ1-1
D gene: NA
clone size: NA
V gene: TRBV5-1
CDR3 protein: CASSTGSSTEAFF
CDR3 DNA: TGCGCCAGCAGTACAGGGTCGAGCACTGAAGCTTTCTTT

J gene: TRBJ1-1
D gene: NA
clone size: many
V gene: TRBV9
CDR3 protein: CASSQHRGGEAFF
CDR3 DNA: TGTGCCAGCAGCCAACACCGGGGGGGTGAAGCTTTCTTT

J gene: TRBJ2-1
D gene: NA
clone size: few
V gene: TRBV6-5
CDR3 protein: CASSPPKGSSYNEQFF
CDR3 DNA: TGTGCCAGCAGTCCACCTAAGGGGAGCTCCTACAATGAGCAGTTCTTC

J gene: TRBJ1-3
D gene: NA
clone size: many
V gene: TRBV20-1
CDR3 protein: CSARLDYF
CDR3 DNA: TGCAGTGCTAGACTTGACTATTTT

J gene: TRBJ1-5
D gene: NA
clone size: NA
V gene: TRBV6-1
CDR3 protein: CASSEARGRTYSNQPQHF
CDR3 DNA: TGTGCCAGCAGTGAAGCGCGAGGACGGACGTATAGCAATCAGCCCCAGCATTTT

J gene: TRBJ1-1
D gene: NA
clone size: NA
V gene: TRBV7-9
CDR3 protein: CASSLPLFLSGTDTEAFF
CDR3 DNA: TGTGCCAGCAGCTTACCCCTTTTCCTCTCTGGGACGGACACTGAAGCTTTCTTT